These 25 T cell receptor beta chains share one sample of origin, sequenced in a study of shared clonotypes between healthy human individuals. In the naive CD8 group, cells lacked CD45RO and were positively selected for CCR7, so terminally differentiated effector memory CD45RA+ cells were left out. Some clones are missing from TCRdb's copy, which holds only in-frame ones; the method was immunoSEQ multiplex PCR. Here the sample spans roughly 2 million clones, about 95% being singletons. Material: naive CD8+ T cells sorted from blood. The source is a man younger than 35 in good health.

The V gene is TRBV5-1, the J gene TRBJ2-1; 11 nucleotides agree with TRBD2. Germline V CDR1 and CDR2: SGHRS, YFSETQ. This CDR3 comprises 15 residues. V lost 4 bases and J lost 4; bases outside the gene matches: 4. CDR3 in DNA: TGCGCCAGCAGCGAGGGACTAGCGGCTTACAATGAGCAGTTCTTC. This sequence encodes CASSEGLAAYNEQFF.

The gene calls are TRBV15 and TRBJ2-7; 7 bases agree with TRBD1. V lost 0 bases to trimming and J lost 2 bases; unmatched junction nucleotides: 4. From germline, CDR1 is LNHNV and CDR2 YYDKDF (reference sequence). The length of the CDR3 is 15 residues. The CDR3 DNA sequence: TGTGCCACCAGCAGAGATTCTGGACAGGCCTACGAGCAGTACTTC. Protein: CATSRDSGQAYEQYF.

For this clone: This CDR3 is also generated by other DNA sequences in the sample. The CDR3 region has the DNA TGTGCCTGGGGACAAGGCGGGGATACGCAGTATTTT. Translating gives CAWGQGGDTQYF. The rearrangement joins TRBV30 to TRBJ2-3; possibly TRBD1 or TRBD2 for D (5 bases each). V shed 5 bases and J shed 6 bases, with 12 bases lying between them. This CDR3 contains 12 residues. Per germline, CDR1 GTSNPN and CDR2 SVGIG (reference sequence).

The chain has TRBV27 and TRBJ1-2; D is unclear. The ends were cut back, 2 bases at V and 8 bases at J, with 3 bases in the middle. CDR1 and CDR2 (germline): MNHEY, SMNVEV (reference sequence). The CDR3 has 10 residues. The CDR3 DNA follows: TGTGCCAGCAGTTTAAGGGGCTACACCTTC. Translating it yields CASSLRGYTF.

The chain combines TRBV4-1 with TRBJ2-1; D is ambiguous. Germline V gene data show CDR1 as MGHRA and CDR2 as YSYEKL. The V gene lost 4 bases and the J gene lost 5 bases, with 12 bases spanning the gap. This CDR3 has 14 residues. The CDR3 nucleotides are TGCGCCAGCAGCCCTAATTTGGGGAACAATGAGCAGTTCTTC. It codes for CASSPNLGNNEQFF.

The CDR3 spells CASSWTVSNTGELFF. The CDR3 region has the DNA TGTGCCAGCAGCTGGACGGTTTCGAACACCGGGGAGCTGTTTTTT. The chain links TRBV5-8 to TRBJ2-2; D not resolved. The CDR3 is 15 amino acids. Trimming took off 3 bases at V and 0 bases at J, with 9 bases between the two ends. Germline V gives CDR1 SGHTS, CDR2 YDEGEE.

This chain links TRBV13 with TRBJ1-1, with D tentatively TRBD1 (6 bases). The CDR3 contains 15 residues. Deletions cut 5 bases from V and 4 bases from J, with 17 bases between. Germline values: CDR1 PRHDT, CDR2 FYEKMQ (reference sequence). CDR3 bases: TGTGCCAGCAGCCTAAGGGACAACGTCCCCACTGAAGCTTTCTTT. The encoded protein is CASSLRDNVPTEAFF. The full variable domain, in which reference TRBV13 and TRBJ1-1 provide the parts outside the CDR3, is AAGVIQSPRHLIKEKRETATLKCYPIPRHDTVYWYQQGPGQDPQFLISFYEKMQSDKGSIPDRFSAQQFSDYHSELNMSSLELGDSALYFCASSLRDNVPTEAFFGQGTRLTVV.

The genes are TRBV18 and TRBJ2-7; TRBD1 might be the D (6 bases). Germline CDR1 and CDR2: KGHSH and LQKENI. The ends were cut back, 5 bases at V and 3 bases at J, with 17 bases in the middle. This CDR3 contains 15 residues. The CDR3 nucleotides are TGTGCCAGCTCATCAAGGGACACCCCGTACTACGAGCAGTACTTC. It is translated as CASSSRDTPYYEQYF.

The V gene is TRBV9, the J gene TRBJ2-7; D not certain. CDR1 and CDR2 (germline): SGDLS, YYNGEE. The CDR3 totals 15 residues. V gave up 0 bases and J gave up 3 bases, with 13 bases separating them. CDR3 sequence: CASSVGTEASYEQYF. The CDR3 nucleotides are TGTGCCAGCAGCGTAGGCACAGAAGCCAGCTACGAGCAGTACTTC. The full variable domain, with the rest looked up from reference TRBV9 and TRBJ2-7, is DSGVTQTPKHLITATGQRVTLRCSPRSGDLSVYWYQQSLDQGLQFLIQYYNGEERAKGNILERFSAQQFPDLHSELNLSSLELGDSALYFCASSVGTEASYEQYFGPGTRLTVT.

This clone was picked up one time. The CDR3 reads CASSLEGDPTDTQYF. For the CDR3, the DNA is TGTGCCAGCAGCTTAGAGGGAGATCCCACAGATACGCAGTATTTT. This rearrangement joins TRBV7-8 to TRBJ2-3, with a weak D call TRBD2 (5 bases). Germline V gives CDR1 SGHVS, CDR2 FQNEAQ. Trimming shortened V by 1 base and J by 2 bases, and 10 bases separated the two germline ends. The CDR3 covers 15 residues.

A note on this clone: The sample carries other DNA sequences with the same CDR3. The chain has TRBV4-3 and TRBJ1-2; D possibly corresponds to TRBD1 (6 bases). The CDR3 consists of 13 residues. Trimming took 1 base from V and 3 from J, leaving 6 bases between them. Germline CDR1 reads LGHNA; CDR2 reads YSLEER. CDR3 loop: CASSQGTDYGYTF. The CDR3 nucleotides are TGCGCCAGCAGCCAAGGGACAGACTATGGCTACACCTTC.

V usage is TRBV10-2 and J usage is TRBJ2-1; 9 positions agree with TRBD2. The CDR3 totals 18 residues. The germline CDR1 and CDR2 sequences are WSHSY and SAAADI. J gave up 5 bases and V 7 bases, and 18 bases lay outside the gene matches. The CDR3 DNA sequence: TGCGCCAGCAAGTTACCCCCAGCTAGCGGGGTTGGTAACAATGAGCAGTTCTTC. Encoded protein: CASKLPPASGVGNNEQFF.

This chain connects TRBV2 to TRBJ2-7, with D perhaps assigned TRBD1 or TRBD2 (6 bases each). Germline assignment: CDR1 SNHLY and CDR2 FYNNEI. V lost 0 bases and J lost 4, with 13 bases in between. CDR3 size: 15 residues. CDR3: CASSEAGGLQYEQYF. The CDR3 coding sequence is TGTGCCAGCAGTGAAGCGGGGGGCCTCCAGTACGAGCAGTACTTC.

This chain links TRBV10-2 with TRBJ2-3; D is ambiguous. The CDR3 runs to 16 residues. V lost 6 bases and J 0 bases, leaving 16 bases between the germline ends. In germline, CDR1 is WSHSY, CDR2 SAAADI. In DNA, the CDR3 is TGCGCCAGCAGCCCCTTGATTCCCACTAGCACAGATACGCAGTATTTT. As protein: CASSPLIPTSTDTQYF.

This chain connects TRBV7-9 to TRBJ2-7; TRBD2 matches 14 bases. This CDR3 contains 17 residues. In germline, CDR1 is SEHNR, CDR2 FQNEAQ (reference sequence). Unmatched junction bases numbered 6, after V lost 5 bases and J lost 0 bases. For the CDR3, the DNA is TGTGCCAGCAGCCCGACTAGCGGGAGGGCGAGCTCCTACGAGCAGTACTTC. Amino acid sequence: CASSPTSGRASSYEQYF.

CDR3: CASSLRVVVPPYEQYF. CDR3 coding DNA: TGTGCCAGCAGCTTAAGAGTGGTAGTGCCCCCCTACGAGCAGTACTTC. V is TRBV7-2 and J is TRBJ2-7; D is uncertain. Trimming shortened V by 2 bases and J by 2 bases, and 16 bases separated the two germline ends. The CDR3 length is 16 residues. Germline V gene sequence: CDR1 SGHTA, CDR2 FQGNSA.

V and J are TRBV4-1 and TRBJ1-6, with 9 bases that match TRBD1. V lost 1 base and J lost 7; bases outside the gene matches: 14. There are 19 residues in the CDR3. Germline-derived CDR1 and CDR2 are MGHRA and YSYEKL. The CDR3 DNA sequence: TGCGCCAGCAGCCAAGTTGTACAGGGGGCAAGTAGAATAAATTCACCCCTCCACTTT. Translating gives CASSQVVQGASRINSPLHF.

This chain uses TRBV30 with TRBJ1-2; 7 bases map to TRBD1. J gave up 6 bases and V 5 bases, and 15 bases lay outside the gene matches. Germline loops: CDR1 GTSNPN, CDR2 SVGIG (reference sequence). CDR3 size: 15 residues. CDR3 in amino acids: CAWGSGGGEYHGYTF. CDR3 coding DNA: TGTGCCTGGGGTTCGGGAGGGGGCGAGTATCATGGCTACACCTTC.

The chain combines TRBV25-1 with TRBJ1-1; D may be TRBD1 (6 bases). The V and J ends lost 3 bases and 1 base respectively, with 18 bases between them. CDR3 length: 17 residues. Germline CDR1 reads MGHDK; CDR2 reads SYGVNS. In DNA form, the CDR3 reads TGTGCCAGCAGTGACGTTTCGGGGGGCGCGGAGAACACTGAAGCTTTCTTT. It is translated as CASSDVSGGAENTEAFF. The full variable domain, rest sourced from reference TRBV25-1 and TRBJ1-1, is EADIYQTPRYLVIGTGKKITLECSQTMGHDKMYWYQQDPGMELHLIHYSYGVNSTEKGDLSSESTVSRIRTEHFPLTLESARPSHTSQYLCASSDVSGGAENTEAFFGQGTRLTVV.

The rearrangement joins TRBV27 to TRBJ2-3, with TRBD1 matching over 9 bases. J was trimmed by 4 bases and V by 9 bases; bases with no gene match: 5. CDR3 length equals 13 residues. Germline CDR1 is MNHEY and CDR2 is SMNVEV (reference sequence). This CDR3 is CASTGGASDTQYF. In DNA form, the CDR3 reads TGTGCCAGTACAGGGGGCGCCTCAGATACGCAGTATTTT.

Concerning this clone itself: Other DNA sequences in the sample encode the same CDR3. This chain's CDR3 is CASSPESYEQYF. For the CDR3, the DNA is TGCGCCAGCAGCCCTGAGTCCTACGAGCAGTACTTC. V gene TRBV5-1 combines with J gene TRBJ2-7; D gene uncertain. The germline V and J ends were trimmed by 4 bases and 1 base, with 6 bases remaining between them. The CDR3 length is 12 residues. Per the germline V gene, CDR1 is SGHRS and CDR2 is YFSETQ. The full variable domain, with the rest looked up from reference TRBV5-1 and TRBJ2-7, is KAGVTQTPRYLIKTRGQQVTLSCSPISGHRSVSWYQQTPGQGLQFLFEYFSETQRNKGNFPGRFSGRQFSNSRSEMNVSTLELGDSALYLCASSPESYEQYFGPGTRLTVT.

This clone was recorded only once. This sequence joins TRBV7-9 and TRBJ2-5; D perhaps matches TRBD2 (6 bases). CDR1 is SEHNR, CDR2 FQNEAQ, per germline (reference sequence). The CDR3 is 14 residues long. Trimming shortened V by 5 bases and J by 4 bases, and 14 bases separated the two germline ends. CDR3 sequence: CASSPGAFLETQYF. CDR3 sequence (DNA): TGTGCCAGCAGCCCGGGAGCCTTTCTAGAGACCCAGTACTTC.

The V gene is TRBV5-1, the J gene TRBJ1-1; tentatively, D is TRBD1 (5 bases). The CDR3 is 15 residues long. The V end was cut by 4 bases, the J end by 0 bases, with 13 bases between. Per germline, CDR1 SGHRS and CDR2 YFSETQ. The CDR3: CASSGAREMNTEAFF. The CDR3 bases are TGCGCCAGCAGCGGAGCCAGGGAAATGAACACTGAAGCTTTCTTT.

This clone was counted between two and nine times. This chain links TRBV5-6 with TRBJ2-7, with TRBD1 identical over 9 bases. The ends lost 4 bases at V and 5 bases at J; junction bases unmatched: 7. The CDR3 extends over 14 amino acids. Germline V gene data show CDR1 as SGHDT and CDR2 as YYEEEE. In DNA, the CDR3 is TGTGCCAGCAGCACAACAGGGGGCTTCGACGAGCAGTACTTC. Its translation: CASSTTGGFDEQYF.

The gene calls are TRBV30 and TRBJ1-2; D is uncertain. The CDR3 consists of 15 residues. In germline, CDR1 is GTSNPN, CDR2 SVGIG (reference sequence). V dropped 0 bases and J dropped 6 bases, with 17 bases sitting between them. The CDR3 loop is CAWSVSDGDWNGYTF. In DNA form, the CDR3 reads TGTGCCTGGAGTGTTTCGGATGGCGATTGGAATGGCTACACCTTC.